A single sample is the source of the 21 T cell receptor beta chains below, sequenced in a study of graft-versus-host responses after intestinal transplantation. This table comes from immunoSEQ multiplex PCR, and its TCRdb copy is limited to in-frame clones, with some not included. The sample includes 9,100 or so clones, around nine tenths of them seen just once. The sample consisted of PBMCs, taken approximately 47 days after intestinal transplant. The receptors stem from a human patient who received an intestinal transplant, so some T cells may come from the graft donor.

This clone occurred once. The J gene is TRBJ2-3, the V gene TRBV4-1, with a weak D call TRBD2 (6 bases). The ends were cut back, 0 bases at V and 5 bases at J, with 18 bases in the middle. This CDR3 is 17 amino acids long. Germline loops: CDR1 MGHRA, CDR2 YSYEKL. The CDR3 nucleotides read TGCGCCAGCAGCCAAGACGGGTCGGCGGGGTGGGTAGATACGCAGTATTTT. It codes for CASSQDGSAGWVDTQYF.

The J gene is TRBJ1-1, the V gene TRBV28; D might be TRBD1 (5 bases). This CDR3 has 12 amino acids. With 2 bases removed from V and 4 bases from J, the gap between germline ends came to 5 bases. Germline lookup yields CDR1 MDHEN and CDR2 SYDVKM. The CDR3 loop reads CASSLQGTEAFF. For the CDR3, the DNA is TGTGCCAGCAGTTTACAGGGCACTGAAGCTTTCTTT.

The gene calls are TRBV6-5 and TRBJ1-2; 10 positions match TRBD1. V shed 0 bases and J 4 bases; nucleotides not matched to a gene: 2. The CDR3 extends over 15 amino acids. CDR1 is MNHEY, CDR2 SVGAGI, per germline. The CDR3 nucleotides are TGTGCCAGCAGTTACTCGACAGGGGGCACCTATGGCTACACCTTC. It translates to CASSYSTGGTYGYTF.

Turning to this clone: This specimen includes other DNA sequences encoding the same CDR3. CDR3 DNA sequence: TGCGCCAGCAGTGAAAGGGATACGCAGTATTTT. Protein: CASSERDTQYF. The chain links TRBV10-1 to TRBJ2-3; D call uncertain. The CDR3 is 11 residues long. Per the germline V gene, CDR1 is WNHNN and CDR2 is SYGVQD (reference sequence). V lost 3 bases and J 6 bases, leaving 4 bases between the germline ends.

This chain connects TRBV2 to TRBJ2-3; unclear D gene. V dropped 8 bases and J dropped 6 bases, with 9 bases sitting between them. Per germline, CDR1 SNHLY and CDR2 FYNNEI. This CDR3 has 11 amino acids. The CDR3 nucleotides read TGTGCCAGCGGGAACAGTGATACGCAGTATTTT. Its translation is CASGNSDTQYF.

The rearrangement joins TRBV25-1 to TRBJ2-3; 10 positions match TRBD2. Germline V gene sequence: CDR1 MGHDK, CDR2 SYGVNS. CDR3 length equals 17 residues. Losses at the gene ends were 4 bases for V and 0 bases for J; bases not matched to a gene: 7. CDR3 nucleotides: TGTGCCAGCAGTGGGGCTAGCGGGGGCTATAGCACAGATACGCAGTATTTT. Translated, it gives CASSGASGGYSTDTQYF.

V is TRBV10-2 and J is TRBJ1-2; no clear D gene. The germline V gene has CDR1 WSHSY and CDR2 SAAADI. V lost 2 bases to trimming and J lost 0 bases, with 7 bases between them. CDR3 length: 14 amino acids. The CDR3 loop is CASSEALTNYGYTF. The CDR3 region has the DNA TGCGCCAGCAGTGAGGCTTTAACTAACTATGGCTACACCTTC.

The V call is TRBV7-9, the J call TRBJ2-7; a possible D gene is TRBD2 (6 bases). The V gene's germline CDR1 is SEHNR and CDR2 FQNEAQ (reference sequence). V lost 1 base and J lost 4, with 14 bases in between. The CDR3 covers 15 residues. The CDR3 sequence is CASSLGRGPTYEQYF. CDR3 nucleotides: TGTGCCAGCAGCTTAGGGCGGGGCCCCACTTACGAGCAGTACTTC.

The rearrangement links TRBV2 to TRBJ2-1, with 8 bases identical to TRBD1. This CDR3 has 16 residues. Germline trimming cut 0 bases from V and 3 bases from J; bases unmatched to any gene: 4. CDR1 is SNHLY, CDR2 FYNNEI, per germline. The CDR3 reads CASSEAAGQVYNEQFF. In DNA, the CDR3 is TGTGCCAGCAGTGAAGCGGCGGGACAGGTCTACAATGAGCAGTTCTTC.

The chain recombines TRBV5-1 with TRBJ1-4, with a possible D match to TRBD1 (6 bases). V shed 0 bases and J shed 3 bases, with 6 bases lying between them. CDR3 size: 14 residues. The germline V gene encodes CDR1 SGHRS and CDR2 YFSETQ. This CDR3 reads CASSLDRANEKLFF. The DNA for the CDR3 is TGCGCCAGCAGCTTGGACAGGGCTAATGAAAAACTGTTTTTT.

The chain carries TRBV19 and TRBJ1-1; no firm D call. The CDR3 has 14 amino acids. V lost 3 bases and J lost 1, with 9 bases in between. CDR1 is LNHDA and CDR2 is SQIVND in the germline V gene (reference sequence). CDR3 nucleotide sequence: TGTGCCAGTAGTATCCGGACCGGGAACACTGAAGCTTTCTTT. As protein: CASSIRTGNTEAFF.

A single count supports this clone. The chain joins TRBV11-3 to TRBJ2-1; D gene ambiguous. V lost 1 base to trimming and J lost 0 bases, with 10 bases between them. In germline, CDR1 is SGHNT, CDR2 YENEEA. This CDR3 spans 16 amino acids. This CDR3 is CASSLGSSSSYNEQFF. CDR3 bases: TGTGCCAGCAGCTTAGGTAGTAGCAGCTCCTACAATGAGCAGTTCTTC.

The rearrangement uses TRBV2 and TRBJ2-5; 8 bases match TRBD1. With V trimmed by 5 bases and J by 5 bases, 7 bases remained unmatched. CDR3 size: 14 residues. Germline CDR1 is SNHLY and CDR2 is FYNNEI. CDR3 in amino acids: CASSPRTGRETQYF. DNA of the CDR3: TGTGCCAGCAGTCCCCGGACAGGGCGCGAGACCCAGTACTTC.

Details on this clone: At one of its ends the junction is not consistent with the germline gene, which may arise from a read error. CDR3 residues: CASRQETRENYGYTF. CDR3 bases: TGCGCCAGCAGACAAGAGACCAGGGAGAACTATGGCTACACCTTC. V and J are TRBV4-1 and TRBJ1-2; D possibly corresponds to TRBD1 (5 bases). The CDR3 is 15 residues long. Germline V gene lookup returns CDR1 MGHRA and CDR2 YSYEKL.

The V call is TRBV18, the J call TRBJ1-2; unclear D gene. With 4 bases removed from V and 4 bases from J, the gap between germline ends came to 10 bases. CDR1 is KGHSH and CDR2 is LQKENI in the germline V gene. The CDR3 length is 13 residues. The CDR3 sequence: CASSLVSFYGYTF. The CDR3 DNA is TGTGCCAGCTCACTTGTCTCCTTCTATGGCTACACCTTC.

The chain recombines TRBV7-3 with TRBJ2-3, with 7 bases fitting TRBD2. The CDR3 consists of 16 residues. J lost 2 bases, V lost 4 bases, and 9 bases had no gene match. Germline V gene sequence: CDR1 SGHTA, CDR2 FQGTGA. Here the CDR3 reads CASSSSGGRTTDTQYF. For the CDR3, the DNA is TGTGCCAGCAGCTCGTCAGGCGGGAGAACCACAGATACGCAGTATTTT.

This rearrangement joins TRBV5-4 to TRBJ2-5; D is perhaps TRBD2 (7 bases). The V gene lost 8 bases and the J gene lost 5 bases, with 19 bases spanning the gap. Germline CDR1 reads SGHNT; CDR2 reads YYREEE (reference sequence). CDR3 length equals 14 residues. The CDR3, as DNA: TGTGCCAGTAACGGGGGGACACTCAACGAGACCCAGTACTTC. Its protein product is CASNGGTLNETQYF.

This chain links TRBV15 with TRBJ2-1; the D call may be TRBD1 or TRBD2 (5 bases each). Germline CDR1 and CDR2: LNHNV and YYDKDF (reference sequence). Trimming cost V 0 bases and J 5 bases, with 20 bases left between them. The CDR3 is 18 amino acids. CDR3 DNA: TGTGCCACCAGCAGAGATGGGGCGAGCCCGGGGATGGACAATGAGCAGTTCTTC. Its translation: CATSRDGASPGMDNEQFF.

A single count supports this clone. The rearrangement joins TRBV30 to TRBJ2-3; D is possibly TRBD1 (5 bases). V lost 0 bases to trimming and J lost 2 bases, with 9 bases between them. Germline V CDR1 and CDR2: GTSNPN, SVGIG (reference sequence). This CDR3 region has 14 residues. The DNA of the CDR3 is TGTGCCTGGAGTGTAAAGGGGAACACAGATACGCAGTATTTT. As protein: CAWSVKGNTDTQYF.

The chain carries TRBV11-2 and TRBJ2-1; D not certain. Per germline, CDR1 SGHAT and CDR2 FQNNGV. The V gene lost 5 bases and the J gene lost 2 bases, with 19 bases spanning the gap. The CDR3 is 17 residues long. The CDR3 DNA reads TGTGCCAGCAGCCCAATGGTTGGGGTGGGCGCCTACAATGAGCAGTTCTTC. Its translation is CASSPMVGVGAYNEQFF.

The chain employs TRBV7-9 and TRBJ2-7; D is unresolved. Trimming took 8 bases from V and 2 from J, leaving 13 bases between them. This CDR3 contains 13 residues. Germline V gene sequence: CDR1 SEHNR, CDR2 FQNEAQ (reference sequence). The CDR3 here is CASGVQIPYEQYF. CDR3 DNA: TGTGCCAGCGGGGTGCAGATCCCCTACGAGCAGTACTTC.